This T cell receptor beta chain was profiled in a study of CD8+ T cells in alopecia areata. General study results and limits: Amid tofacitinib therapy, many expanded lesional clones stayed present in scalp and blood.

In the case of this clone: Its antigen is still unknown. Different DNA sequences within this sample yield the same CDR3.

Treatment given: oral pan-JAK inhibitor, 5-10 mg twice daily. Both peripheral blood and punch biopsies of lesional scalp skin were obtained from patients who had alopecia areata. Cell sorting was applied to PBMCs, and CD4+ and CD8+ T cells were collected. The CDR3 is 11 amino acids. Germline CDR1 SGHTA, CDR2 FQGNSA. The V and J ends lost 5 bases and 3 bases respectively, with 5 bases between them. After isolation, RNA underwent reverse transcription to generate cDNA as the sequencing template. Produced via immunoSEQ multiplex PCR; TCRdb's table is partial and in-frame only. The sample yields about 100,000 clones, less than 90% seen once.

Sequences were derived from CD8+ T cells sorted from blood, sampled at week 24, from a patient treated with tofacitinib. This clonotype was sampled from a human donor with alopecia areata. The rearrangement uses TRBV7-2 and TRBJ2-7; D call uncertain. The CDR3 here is CASSPGYEQYF. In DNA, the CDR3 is TGTGCCAGCAGCCCTGGCTACGAGCAGTACTTC.